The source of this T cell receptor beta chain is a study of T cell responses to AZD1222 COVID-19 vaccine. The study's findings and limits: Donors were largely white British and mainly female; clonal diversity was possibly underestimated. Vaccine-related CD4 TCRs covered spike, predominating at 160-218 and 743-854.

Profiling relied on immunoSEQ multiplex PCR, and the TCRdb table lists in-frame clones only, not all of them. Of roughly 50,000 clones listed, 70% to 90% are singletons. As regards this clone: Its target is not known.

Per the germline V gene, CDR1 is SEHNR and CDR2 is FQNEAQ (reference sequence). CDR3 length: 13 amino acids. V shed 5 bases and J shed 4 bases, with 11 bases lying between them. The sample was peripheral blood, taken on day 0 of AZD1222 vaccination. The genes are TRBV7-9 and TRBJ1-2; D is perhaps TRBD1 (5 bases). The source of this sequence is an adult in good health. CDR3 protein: CASSRDGAYGYTF. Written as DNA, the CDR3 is TGTGCCAGCAGCCGGGACGGGGCCTATGGCTACACCTTC.